This TCR beta chain was identified in a study of CD8+ T cells in alopecia areata. Using a FACSAria, the CD4+ and CD8+ T cells were sorted from the PBMCs. The CDR3 covers 15 residues. Per the germline V gene, CDR1 is SGHDN and CDR2 is FVKESK. Germline trimming cut 3 bases from V and 4 bases from J; bases unmatched to any gene: 8. Isolated RNA was reverse transcribed into cDNA used as the sequencing template. Profiling relied on immunoSEQ multiplex PCR, and the TCRdb table lists in-frame clones only, not all of them. The repertoire holds 100,000 to 150,000 clones, with 49% as singletons. The chain links TRBV14 to TRBJ2-7; 8 bases are shared with TRBD1. The specimen comprised CD8+ T cells sorted from blood, sampled at week 0. This clonotype originated in a human donor with alopecia areata. The chain's CDR3 is CASSHTQGARYEQYF. CDR3 coding DNA: TGTGCCAGCAGCCACACCCAGGGGGCGCGGTACGAGCAGTACTTC.